The 27 T cell receptor beta chains reported below all come from one sample, sequenced in a study of T cell changes during pregnancy in multiple sclerosis. Measured with immunoSEQ multiplex PCR; TCRdb has only the in-frame clones, and not every one. The table records 85,000 to 130,000 clones, around nine tenths of them present only once. The material was peripheral blood, obtained in the second trimester of pregnancy. The receptors were sampled from a female donor with multiple sclerosis, enrolled in a pregnancy study.

The J gene is TRBJ2-1, the V gene TRBV9; D is possibly TRBD2 (5 bases). The CDR3 spans 14 residues. The germline CDR1 and CDR2 sequences are SGDLS and YYNGEE. V dropped 4 bases and J dropped 8 bases, with 16 bases sitting between them. CDR3 nucleotide sequence: TGTGCCAGCAGCCCCTCGCTGGAGGTTCATGAGCAGTTCTTC. Its translation is CASSPSLEVHEQFF.

The chain links TRBV6-1 to TRBJ1-4; perhaps TRBD1 as D (6 bases). Germline CDR1 MNHNS, CDR2 SASEGT. This CDR3 is 15 amino acids long. V dropped 0 bases and J dropped 6 bases, with 11 bases sitting between them. CDR3 protein: CASSEALWGHEKLFF. CDR3 coding DNA: TGTGCCAGCAGTGAAGCGCTGTGGGGGCATGAAAAACTGTTTTTT.

The chain is built from TRBV7-9 and TRBJ2-5; D is ambiguous. The CDR3 length is 15 residues. V was trimmed by 1 base and J by 2 bases, leaving 11 bases between them. CDR1 is SEHNR, CDR2 FQNEAQ, per germline (reference sequence). CDR3 in DNA: TGTGCCAGCAGCTTAGGCGACATCCCTCAAGAGACCCAGTACTTC. Translating gives CASSLGDIPQETQYF.

The chain employs TRBV7-9 and TRBJ1-5, with unresolved D. V was shortened by 5 bases and J by 2 bases, with 13 bases between the two germline ends. Germline V gene sequence: CDR1 SEHNR, CDR2 FQNEAQ (reference sequence). This CDR3 spans 15 amino acids. The CDR3 sequence is CASSARGGGNQPQHF. The CDR3 DNA sequence: TGTGCCAGCAGCGCCCGGGGTGGGGGCAATCAGCCCCAGCATTTT.

The CDR3 bases are TGTGCCAGCAGCTTATTGGGACAGCTCACCGGGGAGCTGTTTTTT. It specifies CASSLLGQLTGELFF. This rearrangement joins TRBV7-8 to TRBJ2-2; 7 nucleotides align to TRBD1. Germline V gene sequence: CDR1 SGHVS, CDR2 FQNEAQ. This CDR3 is 15 amino acids long. Trimming at V came to 2 bases and at J to 4 bases, leaving 4 bases not matched to a gene.

The chain links TRBV7-3 to TRBJ1-1; the D gene is possibly TRBD1 (5 bases). CDR1 and CDR2 from the germline V gene are SGHTA and FQGTGA. The CDR3 length is 13 residues. V lost 5 bases, J lost 5 bases, and 12 bases lay in between. CDR3 sequence: CASSQGGVTEAFF. CDR3 in DNA: TGTGCCAGCAGCCAAGGAGGGGTTACTGAAGCTTTCTTT.

V gene TRBV28 combines with J gene TRBJ1-2, with D possibly matching TRBD1 (5 bases). Germline loops: CDR1 MDHEN, CDR2 SYDVKM. V lost 7 bases, J lost 4 bases, and 16 bases lay in between. The CDR3 contains 14 residues. This CDR3 is CASILSRQGYGYTF. DNA for the CDR3: TGTGCCAGCATTCTAAGCCGCCAGGGCTATGGCTACACCTTC.

This clone was found once. This rearrangement joins TRBV6-5 to TRBJ2-1, with D perhaps matching TRBD1 (5 bases). The ends were cut back, 3 bases at V and 3 bases at J, with 12 bases in the middle. Germline lookup yields CDR1 MNHEY and CDR2 SVGAGI. This CDR3 comprises 15 residues. CDR3 nucleotides: TGTGCCAGCAGTTATTCCAGGGTACTCTACAATGAGCAGTTCTTC. Protein: CASSYSRVLYNEQFF.

This clone appeared a few times. This chain uses TRBV9 with TRBJ1-1, with D tentatively TRBD1 (5 bases). The CDR3 is 16 residues long. Germline V gene data show CDR1 as SGDLS and CDR2 as YYNGEE. V shed 0 bases and J shed 3 bases, with 15 bases lying between them. The CDR3 spells CASSVVVREEDTEAFF. The CDR3, as DNA: TGTGCCAGCAGCGTAGTCGTCAGGGAGGAGGACACTGAAGCTTTCTTT. Filled out from reference TRBV9 and TRBJ1-1, the complete variable domain reads DSGVTQTPKHLITATGQRVTLRCSPRSGDLSVYWYQQSLDQGLQFLIQYYNGEERAKGNILERFSAQQFPDLHSELNLSSLELGDSALYFCASSVVVREEDTEAFFGQGTRLTVV.

The chain couples TRBV7-3 to TRBJ1-1; D is unresolved. This CDR3 is built from 12 residues. In germline, CDR1 is SGHTA, CDR2 FQGTGA. V lost 2 bases and J 5 bases, leaving 6 bases between the germline ends. In DNA, the CDR3 is TGTGCCAGCAGCTTAGACGGGACTGAAGCTTTCTTT. Amino acid sequence: CASSLDGTEAFF. Variable domain in full (rest from reference TRBV7-3 and TRBJ1-1): GAGVSQTPSNKVTEKGKYVELRCDPISGHTALYWYRQSLGQGPEFLIYFQGTGAADDSGLPNDRFFAVRPEGSVSTLKIQRTERGDSAVYLCASSLDGTEAFFGQGTRLTVV.

The chain's CDR3 is CASSFPSGGSTDTQYF. Written as DNA, the CDR3 is TGTGCCAGCAGCTTTCCCAGCGGGGGGAGCACAGATACGCAGTATTTT. This chain connects TRBV5-5 to TRBJ2-3, with 9 bases matching TRBD2. The V and J ends lost 2 bases and 0 bases, in that order; junction bases with no gene match: 4. Germline V gives CDR1 SGHKS, CDR2 YYEKEE (reference sequence). The CDR3 spans 16 residues.

V gene TRBV7-2 combines with J gene TRBJ2-7; 11 bases align to TRBD2. The germline CDR1 and CDR2 sequences are SGHTA and FQGNSA. Trimming cost V 0 bases and J 3 bases; bases outside gene matches: 1. The length of the CDR3 is 15 residues. CDR3 region: CASSLAGTSGYEQYF. CDR3 in DNA: TGTGCCAGCAGCTTAGCGGGGACTAGCGGCTACGAGCAGTACTTC.

The rearrangement joins TRBV7-9 to TRBJ1-3; 9 nucleotides line up with TRBD1. The trim removed 5 bases at V and 4 bases at J, leaving 6 bases unmatched. The CDR3 has 15 residues. CDR1 SEHNR and CDR2 FQNEAQ come from the germline V gene (reference sequence). The CDR3 region is CASSAGTGFGNTIYF. For the CDR3, the DNA is TGTGCCAGCAGCGCCGGGACAGGGTTCGGAAACACCATATATTTT. The full variable domain, in which reference TRBV7-9 and TRBJ1-3 provide the parts outside the CDR3, is DTGVSQNPRHKITKRGQNVTFRCDPISEHNRLYWYRQTLGQGPEFLTYFQNEAQLEKSRLLSDRFSAERPKGSFSTLEIQRTEQGDSAMYLCASSAGTGFGNTIYFGEGSWLTVV.

The CDR3 region has the DNA TGTGCCAGCAGCTCCGACAGGGTCGGGGAGCAGTACTTC. Protein product: CASSSDRVGEQYF. The chain carries TRBV7-8 and TRBJ2-7; 7 bases match TRBD1. J lost 7 bases, V lost 4 bases, and 7 bases had no gene match. CDR1 is SGHVS and CDR2 is FQNEAQ in the germline V gene. CDR3 length equals 13 residues.

The J gene is TRBJ1-4, the V gene TRBV28; 7 bases align to TRBD1. V gave up 3 bases and J gave up 8 bases; unmatched junction bases: 12. This CDR3 is 16 amino acids long. Germline V lookup: CDR1 MDHEN, CDR2 SYDVKM. Written as DNA, the CDR3 is TGTGCCAGCAGTTTGCTTCCGGGACAGCGGGTCGAAAAACTGTTTTTT. Translating it yields CASSLLPGQRVEKLFF.

V usage is TRBV10-3 and J usage is TRBJ1-2, with no clear D. Germline V gene sequence: CDR1 ENHRY, CDR2 SYGVKD. V lost 8 bases, J lost 0 bases, and 10 bases lay in between. The CDR3 has 13 amino acids. For the CDR3, the DNA is TGTGCCATCGGGATGGGAGCTAACTATGGCTACACCTTC. Its translation: CAIGMGANYGYTF.

J is TRBJ1-4 and V is TRBV25-1; D call uncertain. Deletions cut 7 bases from V and 2 bases from J, with 14 bases between. Germline V gene sequence: CDR1 MGHDK, CDR2 SYGVNS. This CDR3 has 15 amino acids. This CDR3 reads CASTGGGPTNEKLFF. The CDR3 nucleotides are TGTGCCAGCACTGGAGGAGGGCCTACTAATGAAAAACTGTTTTTT.

This chain connects TRBV11-2 to TRBJ1-1; no firm D call. The CDR3 runs 13 residues. Germline-derived CDR1 and CDR2 are SGHAT and FQNNGV. V was shortened by 1 base and J by 4 bases, with 7 bases between the two germline ends. CDR3 sequence reads: CASSLGEGTEAFF. Here the CDR3 DNA reads TGTGCCAGCAGCTTAGGTGAGGGCACTGAAGCTTTCTTT.

V gene TRBV6-5 combines with J gene TRBJ2-7; D is possibly TRBD1 (5 bases). Deletions cut 2 bases from V and 9 bases from J, with 17 bases between. This CDR3 has 14 amino acids. CDR1 MNHEY and CDR2 SVGAGI come from the germline V gene. This chain's CDR3 is CASSYDRSRLSQYF. CDR3 nucleotides: TGTGCCAGCAGTTACGACAGATCTAGACTTTCGCAGTACTTC.

This chain connects TRBV5-1 to TRBJ2-1; 11 positions agree with TRBD2. With V trimmed by 3 bases and J by 6 bases, 5 bases remained unmatched. The germline V gene encodes CDR1 SGHRS and CDR2 YFSETQ. The CDR3 extends over 15 amino acids. The CDR3 sequence: CASSSTSGASNEQFF. CDR3 bases: TGCGCCAGCAGCTCGACTAGCGGGGCGAGCAATGAGCAGTTCTTC.

The chain is built from TRBV2 and TRBJ2-7; D possibly corresponds to TRBD1 (7 bases). V lost 11 bases and J lost 4, with 12 bases in between. The CDR3 is made up of 11 amino acids. Germline V gene sequence: CDR1 SNHLY, CDR2 FYNNEI. The CDR3 DNA sequence: TGTGCCTCCAGGGGGGAATACGAGCAGTACTTC. This translates into CASRGEYEQYF. Combining the CDR3 with reference TRBV2 and TRBJ2-7 gives the whole variable domain EPEVTQTPSHQVTQMGQEVILRCVPISNHLYFYWYRQILGQKVEFLVSFYNNEISEKSEIFDDQFSVERPDGSNFTLKIRSTKLEDSAMYFCASRGEYEQYFGPGTRLTVT.

The chain carries TRBV5-4 and TRBJ1-2, with 8 bases matching TRBD1. CDR3 size: 13 residues. In germline, CDR1 is SGHNT, CDR2 YYREEE (reference sequence). V trimming: 4 bases; J trimming: 5 bases; junction bases outside the gene matches: 4. The CDR3 reads CASSDRGRYGYTF. The CDR3 DNA follows: TGTGCCAGCAGCGACAGGGGAAGGTATGGCTACACCTTC.

The chain links TRBV5-6 to TRBJ2-7; D is undetermined. Germline V gene lookup returns CDR1 SGHDT and CDR2 YYEEEE. This CDR3 has 15 residues. Trimming took 3 bases from V and 0 from J, leaving 13 bases between them. CDR3 coding DNA: TGTGCCAGCAGCTCGAATTGGCCGTTCTCCTACGAGCAGTACTTC. It translates to CASSSNWPFSYEQYF.

This rearrangement joins TRBV30 to TRBJ2-5, with a possible D match to TRBD1 (6 bases). This CDR3 comprises 12 residues. Germline V gene data show CDR1 as GTSNPN and CDR2 as SVGIG (reference sequence). The ends were cut back, 2 bases at V and 10 bases at J, with 14 bases in the middle. CDR3 bases: TGTGCCTGGAGTCCCAAACAGGGTGGCCAGTACTTC. Translated: CAWSPKQGGQYF.

This clone occurred once. The V call is TRBV10-3, the J call TRBJ2-1, with TRBD2 identical over 7 bases. This CDR3 region has 14 residues. Trimming took 4 bases from V and 5 from J; bases not matched to a gene: 5. Germline V gene data show CDR1 as ENHRY and CDR2 as SYGVKD. In nucleotides, the CDR3 is TGTGCCATCAGTGGTCCTCTAGCGGACAATGAGCAGTTCTTC. Translation gives CAISGPLADNEQFF.

The chain employs TRBV11-2 and TRBJ2-3; 10 bases align to TRBD2. This CDR3 is 16 amino acids long. Germline CDR1 and CDR2: SGHAT and FQNNGV. With 3 bases clipped from V and 3 bases from J, the junction kept 6 bases outside the gene matches. The CDR3 sequence: CASSFLAGVGTDTQYF. The CDR3 region has the DNA TGTGCCAGCAGCTTTCTAGCGGGGGTTGGAACAGATACGCAGTATTTT.

The chain uses TRBV6-5 and TRBJ1-2, with 9 bases identical to TRBD1. V shed 5 bases and J 4 bases; nucleotides not matched to a gene: 5. The CDR3 sequence is 14 residues long. The germline V gene encodes CDR1 MNHEY and CDR2 SVGAGI. The CDR3 protein is CASSPSTGGYGYTF. The CDR3 region has the DNA TGTGCCAGCAGTCCCTCGACAGGGGGCTATGGCTACACCTTC.